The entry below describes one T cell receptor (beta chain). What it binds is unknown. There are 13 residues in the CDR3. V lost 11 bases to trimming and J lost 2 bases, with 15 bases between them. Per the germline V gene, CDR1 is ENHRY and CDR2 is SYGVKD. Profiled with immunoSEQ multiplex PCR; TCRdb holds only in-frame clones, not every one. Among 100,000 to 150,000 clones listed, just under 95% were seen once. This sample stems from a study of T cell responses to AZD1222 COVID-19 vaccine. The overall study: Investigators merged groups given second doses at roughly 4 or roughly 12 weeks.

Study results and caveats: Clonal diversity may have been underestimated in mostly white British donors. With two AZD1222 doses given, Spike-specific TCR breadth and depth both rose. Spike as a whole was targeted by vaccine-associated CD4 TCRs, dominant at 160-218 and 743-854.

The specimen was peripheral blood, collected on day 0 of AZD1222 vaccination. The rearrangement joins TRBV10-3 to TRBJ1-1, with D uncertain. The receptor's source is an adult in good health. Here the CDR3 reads CAAQTVANTEAFF. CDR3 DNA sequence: TGTGCCGCTCAAACTGTGGCAAACACTGAAGCTTTCTTT.